The 11 T cell receptor beta chains presented below share a single source sample, sequenced in a study of T cells in Graves' hyperthyroidism and ophthalmopathy. Researchers amplified the TCR beta CDR3 regions from RNA transcripts. A set of HTBI primers served as the primers for a first-round RT-PCR of the TCR CDR3. TCRdb re-called the multiplex PCR reads with MiXCR, one entry per CDR3 protein. The sample contains 400,000 to 600,000 distinct CDR3 sequences, approximately 16% of which appear only once. Sequences were obtained from blood. The receptors stem from a woman aged 30 to 39 with Graves' ophthalmopathy.

This clonotype was observed at least ten times. V and J are TRBV5-5 and TRBJ2-3; D gene uncertain. V was pared by 0 bases and J by 2 bases, with 10 bases between. CDR1 and CDR2 (germline): SGHKS, YYEKEE (reference sequence). This CDR3 spans 15 amino acids. The CDR3 loop reads CASSLGAGPTDTQYF. The DNA of the CDR3 is TGTGCCAGCAGCTTGGGGGCAGGCCCCACAGATACGCAGTATTTT.

This clonotype was counted only a few times. The chain joins TRBV19 to TRBJ2-7; D gene unclear. The CDR3 is 13 residues long. Germline V gene sequence: CDR1 LNHDA, CDR2 SQIVND (reference sequence). V lost 1 base and J lost 6, with 10 bases in between. The CDR3 region has the DNA TGTGCCAGTAGTATAGCGCTCGGGTTCGAGCAGTACTTC. Translation gives CASSIALGFEQYF.

The chain is built from TRBV7-2 and TRBJ1-6; D is uncertain. CDR1 and CDR2 (germline): SGHTA, FQGNSA. The V end lost 5 bases, the J end lost 7 bases, and 9 bases lay between the germline ends. The CDR3 has 13 residues. The CDR3 reads CASSLNENSPLHF. CDR3 in DNA: TGTGCCAGCAGCCTCAACGAGAATTCACCCCTCCACTTT.

This clonotype was seen at least ten times. The CDR3 sequence is CSASPHNEQFF. CDR3 DNA sequence: TGCAGTGCTAGCCCCCACAATGAGCAGTTCTTC. The chain recombines TRBV20-1 with TRBJ2-1; D unresolved. The length of the CDR3 is 11 residues. The V gene's germline CDR1 is DFQATT and CDR2 SNEGSKA (reference sequence). Between the trimmed V and J ends, which lost 3 bases and 5 bases, there was a span of 5 bases.

This clonotype was observed a single time. A much more abundant neighbour one base away suggests this may be a read error. CDR3 nucleotide sequence: TGTGCCTGGAGGCAGGATGTGGAGACAGATACGCAGTATTTT. Its translation is CAWRQDVETDTQYF. The V call is TRBV30, the J call TRBJ2-3; no reliable D call. This CDR3 is built from 14 residues. The V end was cut by 3 bases, the J end by 3 bases, with 13 bases between. Germline V gene sequence: CDR1 GTSNPN, CDR2 SVGIG (reference sequence).

V usage is TRBV7-2 and J usage is TRBJ1-5; 10 bases fit TRBD1. This CDR3 has 15 amino acids. The junction had 3 bases not matched to a gene; V was cut back by 1 base and J by 6 bases. The germline V gene encodes CDR1 SGHTA and CDR2 FQGNSA. The CDR3, as DNA: TGTGCCAGCAGCTTAGGGGGGGACAGGGGTCAGCCCCAGCATTTT. Protein sequence: CASSLGGDRGQPQHF. Combining the CDR3 with reference TRBV7-2 and TRBJ1-5 gives the whole variable domain GAGVSQSPSNKVTEKGKDVELRCDPISGHTALYWYRQSLGQGLEFLIYFQGNSAPDKSGLPSDRFSAERTGGSVSTLTIQRTQQEDSAVYLCASSLGGDRGQPQHFGDGTRLSIL.

This clonotype was seen more than once but under ten times. V gene TRBV5-1 combines with J gene TRBJ1-2; 7 bases align to TRBD1. Looked up from germline, CDR1 is SGHRS and CDR2 is YFSETQ. With 4 bases clipped from V and 8 bases from J, the junction kept 8 bases outside the gene matches. This CDR3 region has 13 residues. The CDR3 sequence is CASSVAEGAGYTF. CDR3 bases: TGCGCCAGCAGCGTCGCGGAGGGGGCGGGCTACACCTTC. Complete variable domain (other parts from reference TRBV5-1 and TRBJ1-2): KAGVTQTPRYLIKTRGQQVTLSCSPISGHRSVSWYQQTPGQGLQFLFEYFSETQRNKGNFPGRFSGRQFSNSRSEMNVSTLELGDSALYLCASSVAEGAGYTFGSGTRLTVV.

The chain recombines TRBV20-1 with TRBJ2-4; D unclear. Germline V CDR1 and CDR2: DFQATT, SNEGSKA (reference sequence). The ends were cut back, 3 bases at V and 1 base at J, with 7 bases in the middle. This CDR3 has 13 residues. This chain's CDR3 is CSAREFAKNIQYF. For the CDR3, the DNA is TGCAGTGCTAGGGAGTTTGCCAAAAACATTCAGTACTTC.

The gene calls are TRBV4-3 and TRBJ1-3; no reliable D call. From germline, CDR1 is LGHNA and CDR2 YSLEER. The CDR3 consists of 13 residues. V was clipped by 4 bases and J by 2 bases, with 6 bases between them. CDR3 DNA sequence: TGCGCCAGCAGCCTTGAGCCTGGAAACACCATATATTTT. Its protein product is CASSLEPGNTIYF.

This clonotype was recorded many times. This chain joins TRBV5-1 and TRBJ2-3; D gene ambiguous. Germline V gives CDR1 SGHRS, CDR2 YFSETQ. The CDR3 has 16 residues. V was pared by 3 bases and J by 1 base, with 15 bases between. The CDR3 protein is CASSSTVAAGTDTQYF. The CDR3 region has the DNA TGCGCCAGCAGCTCCACAGTTGCGGCCGGCACAGATACGCAGTATTTT.

The V and J genes are TRBV10-3 and TRBJ1-4; weak D call: TRBD1 (5 bases). This CDR3 comprises 14 residues. The germline V gene encodes CDR1 ENHRY and CDR2 SYGVKD. V was shortened by 10 bases and J by 0 bases, with 12 bases between the two germline ends. CDR3 sequence reads: CATQGEATNEKLFF. DNA of the CDR3: TGTGCCACCCAGGGAGAGGCAACTAATGAAAAACTGTTTTTT.